The entry below describes one T cell receptor (beta chain). This sample was taken from a study of T cell changes during pregnancy in multiple sclerosis. The CDR3 length is 15 residues. Germline V gene sequence: CDR1 MNHEY, CDR2 SVGAGI. V was pared by 0 bases and J by 4 bases, with 11 bases between. Clones were read by immunoSEQ multiplex PCR, and TCRdb kept only the in-frame ones, dropping some. The sample lists around 20,000 clones, just under 85% seen once, with approximately 15% in the top ten. This TCR came from a female donor in good health, enrolled as a control in a pregnancy study. The sample in question was CD8+ T cells from peripheral blood mononuclear cells, obtained in the first trimester of pregnancy. This chain joins TRBV6-5 and TRBJ2-3; D uncertain. For the CDR3, the DNA is TGTGCCAGCAGTTACTCGATGCGAAATCCAGATACGCAGTATTTT. Amino acids: CASSYSMRNPDTQYF.